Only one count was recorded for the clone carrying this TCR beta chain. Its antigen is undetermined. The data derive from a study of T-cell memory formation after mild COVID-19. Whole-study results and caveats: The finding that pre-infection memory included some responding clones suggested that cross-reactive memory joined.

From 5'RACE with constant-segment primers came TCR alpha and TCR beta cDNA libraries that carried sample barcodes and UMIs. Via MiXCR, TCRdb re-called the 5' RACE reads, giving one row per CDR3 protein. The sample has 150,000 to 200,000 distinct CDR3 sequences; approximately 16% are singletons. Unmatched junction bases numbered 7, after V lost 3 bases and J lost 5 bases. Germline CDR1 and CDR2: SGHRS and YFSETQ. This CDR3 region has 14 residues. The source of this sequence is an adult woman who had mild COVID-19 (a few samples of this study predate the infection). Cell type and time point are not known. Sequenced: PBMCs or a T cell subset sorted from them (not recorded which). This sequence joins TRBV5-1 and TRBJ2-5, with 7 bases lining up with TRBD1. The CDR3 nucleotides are TGCGCCAGCAGCTCCGTTACAGGGGCGGAGACCCAGTACTTC. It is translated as CASSSVTGAETQYF.